This T cell receptor beta chain was sequenced in a study of spatial heterogeneity in lung cancer. Background on the study: The correlation between TCR transcript counts in tumor regions and a T cell module score from matched bulk RNA-seq was strong. Study-level results: Tumors with more nonsynonymous mutations had more expanded intratumoral alpha and beta TCRs.

From germline, CDR1 is MDHEN and CDR2 SYDVKM. This CDR3 comprises 17 residues. Unmatched junction bases numbered 11, after V lost 3 bases and J lost 2 bases. As to time point: sample taken at primary tumor resection. To note about this clonotype: The antigen remains unidentified.

TCRdb reprocessed the 5' RACE reads with MiXCR, giving one entry per CDR3 protein. The sample has 20,000 to 25,000 distinct CDR3 sequences; roughly 15% are singletons. This TCR derives from a female donor with early-stage non-small cell lung cancer. The chain joins TRBV28 to TRBJ2-7, with 9 bases fitting TRBD1. This specimen was lung tumor tissue, taken at surgery. DNA for the CDR3: TGTGCCAGCAGTTTCCGTACACTTCGGGACAGGGCCTACGAGCAGTACTTC. The encoded protein is CASSFRTLRDRAYEQYF.